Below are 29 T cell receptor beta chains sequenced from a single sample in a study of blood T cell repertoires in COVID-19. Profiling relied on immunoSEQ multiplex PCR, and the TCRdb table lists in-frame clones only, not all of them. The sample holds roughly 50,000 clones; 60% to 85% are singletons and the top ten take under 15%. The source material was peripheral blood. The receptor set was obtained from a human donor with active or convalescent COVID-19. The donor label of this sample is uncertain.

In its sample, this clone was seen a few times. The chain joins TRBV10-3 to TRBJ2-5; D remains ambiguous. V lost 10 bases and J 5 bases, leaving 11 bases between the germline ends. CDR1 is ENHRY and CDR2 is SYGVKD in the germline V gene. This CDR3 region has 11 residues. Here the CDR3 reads CATTAGETQYF. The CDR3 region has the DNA TGTGCCACTACGGCCGGGGAGACCCAGTACTTC.

Here the CDR3 DNA reads TGTGCCACCAGTGGAACAGGGGACTATGGCTACACCTTC. Translating gives CATSGTGDYGYTF. The chain couples TRBV24-1 to TRBJ1-2, with TRBD1 matching over 7 bases. Germline loops: CDR1 KGHDR, CDR2 SFDVKD. V trimming: 5 bases; J trimming: 3 bases; junction bases outside the gene matches: 2. This CDR3 spans 13 amino acids.

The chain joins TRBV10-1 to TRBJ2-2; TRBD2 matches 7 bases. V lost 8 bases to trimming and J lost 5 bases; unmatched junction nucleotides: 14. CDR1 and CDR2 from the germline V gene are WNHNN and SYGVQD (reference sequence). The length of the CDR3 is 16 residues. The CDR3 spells CASLWREIAETGELFF. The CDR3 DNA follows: TGCGCCAGCCTCTGGCGGGAGATCGCTGAGACCGGGGAGCTGTTTTTT.

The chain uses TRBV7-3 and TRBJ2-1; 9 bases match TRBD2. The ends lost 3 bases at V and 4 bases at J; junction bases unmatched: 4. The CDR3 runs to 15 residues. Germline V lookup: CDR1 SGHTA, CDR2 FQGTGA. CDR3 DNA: TGTGCCAGCAGCTTTGGACTAGCGATTTACAATGAGCAGTTCTTC. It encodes CASSFGLAIYNEQFF.

CDR3 sequence reads: CAWSVRKGEGREKLFF. CDR3 bases: TGTGCCTGGAGTGTACGGAAAGGGGAAGGTCGTGAAAAACTGTTTTTT. The chain uses TRBV30 and TRBJ1-4, with D perhaps matching TRBD1 (5 bases). V lost 0 bases, J lost 7 bases, and 18 bases lay in between. Germline CDR1 reads GTSNPN; CDR2 reads SVGIG (reference sequence). This CDR3 spans 16 amino acids.

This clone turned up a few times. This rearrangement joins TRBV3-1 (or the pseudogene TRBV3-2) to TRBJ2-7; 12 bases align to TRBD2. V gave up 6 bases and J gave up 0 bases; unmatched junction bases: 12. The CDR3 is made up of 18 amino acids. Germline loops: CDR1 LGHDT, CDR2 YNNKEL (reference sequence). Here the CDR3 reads CASSSSLWTSGVSYEQYF. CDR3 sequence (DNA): TGTGCCAGCAGTTCGAGCCTATGGACTAGCGGGGTCTCCTACGAGCAGTACTTC.

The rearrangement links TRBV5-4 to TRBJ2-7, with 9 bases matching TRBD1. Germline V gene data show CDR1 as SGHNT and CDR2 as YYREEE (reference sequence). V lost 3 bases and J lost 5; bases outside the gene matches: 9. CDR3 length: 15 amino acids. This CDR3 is CASSSPRDRDNEQYF. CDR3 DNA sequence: TGTGCCAGCAGCTCACCCCGGGACAGGGATAACGAGCAGTACTTC.

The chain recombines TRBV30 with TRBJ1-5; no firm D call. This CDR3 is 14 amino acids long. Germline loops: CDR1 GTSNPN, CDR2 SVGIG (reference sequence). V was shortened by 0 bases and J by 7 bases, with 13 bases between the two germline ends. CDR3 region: CAWSVPPGRQPQHF. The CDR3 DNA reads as TGTGCCTGGAGTGTCCCCCCGGGGAGGCAGCCCCAGCATTTT.

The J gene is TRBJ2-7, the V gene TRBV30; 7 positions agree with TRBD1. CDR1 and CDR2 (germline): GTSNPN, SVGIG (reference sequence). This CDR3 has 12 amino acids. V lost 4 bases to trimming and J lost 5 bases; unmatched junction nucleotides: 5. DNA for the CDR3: TGTGCCTGGACCCCAGGGGGTAACGAGCAGTACTTC. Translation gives CAWTPGGNEQYF.

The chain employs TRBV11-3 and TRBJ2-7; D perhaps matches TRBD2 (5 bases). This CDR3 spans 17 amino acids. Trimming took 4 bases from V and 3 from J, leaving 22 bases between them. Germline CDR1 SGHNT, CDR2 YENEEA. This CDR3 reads CASSSIGVGIGDYEQYF. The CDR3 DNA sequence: TGTGCCAGCAGCTCAATCGGGGTCGGGATTGGGGACTACGAGCAGTACTTC.

The CDR3, as DNA: TGTGCCAGCAGCCCCCGTGGAGGGGGAGGGTCCTACGAGCAGTACTTC. Residues: CASSPRGGGGSYEQYF. V is TRBV3-1 (or the pseudogene TRBV3-2) and J is TRBJ2-7; the D gene is possibly TRBD2 (7 bases). V shed 4 bases and J shed 1 base, with 17 bases lying between them. This CDR3 contains 16 residues. CDR1 is LGHDT and CDR2 is YNNKEL in the germline V gene (reference sequence).

CDR3 coding DNA: TGCGCCAGCAGTTCCGGACAGGGTGAAAAACTGTTTTTT. Translated: CASSSGQGEKLFF. This chain links TRBV5-1 with TRBJ1-4, with TRBD1 matching over 8 bases. V shed 5 bases, J shed 7 bases, and the junction held 4 bases outside the gene matches. The CDR3 consists of 13 residues. CDR1 is SGHRS and CDR2 is YFSETQ in the germline V gene.

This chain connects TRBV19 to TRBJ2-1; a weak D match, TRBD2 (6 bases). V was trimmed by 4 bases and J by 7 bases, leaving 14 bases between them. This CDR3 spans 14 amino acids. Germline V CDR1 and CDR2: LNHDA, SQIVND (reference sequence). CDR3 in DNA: TGTGCCAGTAGTACCCTAGCGAGAGGGAATGAGCAGTTCTTC. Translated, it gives CASSTLARGNEQFF. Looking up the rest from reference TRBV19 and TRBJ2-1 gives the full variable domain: DGGITQSPKYLFRKEGQNVTLSCEQNLNHDAMYWYRQDPGQGLRLIYYSQIVNDFQKGDIAEGYSVSREKKESFPLTVTSAQKNPTAFYLCASSTLARGNEQFFGPGTRLTVL.

CDR3 sequence reads: CASSFAGTSIGELFF. The DNA of the CDR3 is TGTGCCAGCAGCTTTGCCGGGACTAGCATCGGGGAGCTGTTTTTT. V gene TRBV7-2 combines with J gene TRBJ2-2, with 9 bases identical to TRBD2. The trim removed 3 bases at V and 7 bases at J, leaving 6 bases unmatched. The CDR3 runs 15 residues. Germline values: CDR1 SGHTA, CDR2 FQGNSA.

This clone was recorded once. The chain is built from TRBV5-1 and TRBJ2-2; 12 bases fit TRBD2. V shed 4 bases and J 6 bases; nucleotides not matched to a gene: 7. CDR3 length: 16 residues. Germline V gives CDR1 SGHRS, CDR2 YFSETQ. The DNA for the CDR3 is TGCGCCAGCAGCCGGACTAGCGGGAAAGAAGCCGGGGAGCTGTTTTTT. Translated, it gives CASSRTSGKEAGELFF. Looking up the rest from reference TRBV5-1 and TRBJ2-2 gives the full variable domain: KAGVTQTPRYLIKTRGQQVTLSCSPISGHRSVSWYQQTPGQGLQFLFEYFSETQRNKGNFPGRFSGRQFSNSRSEMNVSTLELGDSALYLCASSRTSGKEAGELFFGEGSRLTVL.

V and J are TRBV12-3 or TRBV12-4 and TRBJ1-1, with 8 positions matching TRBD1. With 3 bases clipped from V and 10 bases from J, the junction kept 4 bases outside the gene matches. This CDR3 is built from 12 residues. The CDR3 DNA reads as TGTGCCAGCAGTTTCGGACAGGGAAGAGCTTTCTTT. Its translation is CASSFGQGRAFF.

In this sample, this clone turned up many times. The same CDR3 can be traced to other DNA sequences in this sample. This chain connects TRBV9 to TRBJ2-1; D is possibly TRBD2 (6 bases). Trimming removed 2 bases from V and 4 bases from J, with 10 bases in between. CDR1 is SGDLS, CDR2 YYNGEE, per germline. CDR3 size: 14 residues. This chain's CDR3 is CASSVASAYNEQFF. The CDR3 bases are TGTGCCAGCAGCGTGGCTAGCGCATACAATGAGCAGTTCTTC.

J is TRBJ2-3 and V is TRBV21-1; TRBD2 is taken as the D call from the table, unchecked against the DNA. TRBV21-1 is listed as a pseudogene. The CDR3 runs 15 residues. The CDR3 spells CARSDGGMGTDTQYF. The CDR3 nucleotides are TGTGCCAGGTCGGACGGAGGGATGGGCACAGATACGCAGTATTTT.

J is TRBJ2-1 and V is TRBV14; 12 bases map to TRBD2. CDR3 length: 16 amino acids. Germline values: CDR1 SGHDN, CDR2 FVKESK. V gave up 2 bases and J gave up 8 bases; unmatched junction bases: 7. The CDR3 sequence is CASSQLTSGRPDEQFF. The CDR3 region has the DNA TGTGCCAGCAGCCAATTGACTAGCGGGAGACCGGATGAGCAGTTCTTC.

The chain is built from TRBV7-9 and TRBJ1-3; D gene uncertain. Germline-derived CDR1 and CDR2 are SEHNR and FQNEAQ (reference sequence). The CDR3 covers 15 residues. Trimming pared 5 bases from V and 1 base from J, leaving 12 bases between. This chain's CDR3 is CASSPRLVSGNTIYF. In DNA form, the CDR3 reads TGTGCCAGCAGCCCGCGCTTGGTATCTGGAAACACCATATATTTT.

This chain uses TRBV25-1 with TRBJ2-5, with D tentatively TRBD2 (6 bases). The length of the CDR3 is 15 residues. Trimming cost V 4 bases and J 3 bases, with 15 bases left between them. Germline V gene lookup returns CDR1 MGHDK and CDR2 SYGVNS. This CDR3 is CASSGRGVLEETQYF. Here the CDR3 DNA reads TGTGCCAGCAGTGGGAGGGGCGTGCTAGAAGAGACCCAGTACTTC.

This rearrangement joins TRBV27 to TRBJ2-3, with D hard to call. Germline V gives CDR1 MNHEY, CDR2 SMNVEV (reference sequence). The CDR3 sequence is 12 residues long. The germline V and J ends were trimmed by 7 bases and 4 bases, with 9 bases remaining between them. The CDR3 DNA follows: TGTGCCAGCACGTCGTCCCCAGATACGCAGTATTTT. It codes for CASTSSPDTQYF.

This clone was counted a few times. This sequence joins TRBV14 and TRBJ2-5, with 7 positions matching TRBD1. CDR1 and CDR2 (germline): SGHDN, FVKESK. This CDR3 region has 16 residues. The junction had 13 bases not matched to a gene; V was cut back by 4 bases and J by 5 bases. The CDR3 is CASSPWDIGGWETQYF. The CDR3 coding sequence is TGTGCCAGCAGCCCCTGGGATATAGGGGGCTGGGAGACCCAGTACTTC.

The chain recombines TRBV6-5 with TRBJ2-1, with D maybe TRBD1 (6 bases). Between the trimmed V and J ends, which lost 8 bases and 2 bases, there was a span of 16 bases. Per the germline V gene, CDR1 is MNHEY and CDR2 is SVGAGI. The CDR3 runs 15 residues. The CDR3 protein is CASRKSGTTYNEQFF. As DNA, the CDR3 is TGTGCCAGCCGTAAGAGTGGGACAACCTACAATGAGCAGTTCTTC.

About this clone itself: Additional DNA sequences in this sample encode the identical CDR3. As DNA, the CDR3 is TGTGCCAGCAGCTTAGGGGGCCGGGATCAGCCCCAGCATTTT. Its translation is CASSLGGRDQPQHF. The rearrangement uses TRBV7-8 and TRBJ1-5; a weak D match, TRBD1 (5 bases). Per germline, CDR1 SGHVS and CDR2 FQNEAQ. The ends were cut back, 1 base at V and 5 bases at J, with 9 bases in the middle. This CDR3 is built from 14 residues.

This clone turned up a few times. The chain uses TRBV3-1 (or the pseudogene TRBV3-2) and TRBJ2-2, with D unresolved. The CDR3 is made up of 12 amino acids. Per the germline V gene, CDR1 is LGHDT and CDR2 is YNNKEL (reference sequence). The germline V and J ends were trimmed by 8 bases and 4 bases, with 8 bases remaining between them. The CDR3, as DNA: TGTGCCAGCGCAGAAATCACCGGGGAGCTGTTTTTT. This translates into CASAEITGELFF.

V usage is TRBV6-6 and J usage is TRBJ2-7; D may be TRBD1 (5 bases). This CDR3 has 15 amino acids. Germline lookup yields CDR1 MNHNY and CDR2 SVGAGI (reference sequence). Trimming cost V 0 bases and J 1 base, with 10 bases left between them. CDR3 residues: CASSYSDSPSYEQYF. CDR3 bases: TGTGCCAGCAGTTACTCAGACAGTCCTTCCTACGAGCAGTACTTC.

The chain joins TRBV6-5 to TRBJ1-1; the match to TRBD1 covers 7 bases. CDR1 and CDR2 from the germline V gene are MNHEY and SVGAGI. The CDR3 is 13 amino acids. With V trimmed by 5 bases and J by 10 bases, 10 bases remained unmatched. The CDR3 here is CASSPNRGEVAFF. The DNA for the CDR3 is TGTGCCAGCAGTCCCAACAGGGGTGAGGTAGCTTTCTTT.

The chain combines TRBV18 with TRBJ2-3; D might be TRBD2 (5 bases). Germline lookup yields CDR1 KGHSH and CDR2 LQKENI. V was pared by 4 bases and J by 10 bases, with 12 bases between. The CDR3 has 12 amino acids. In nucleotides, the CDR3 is TGTGCCAGCTCACTGCCGGACGGGGCGCAGTATTTT. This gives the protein CASSLPDGAQYF.